Listed here is a single TCR beta chain. Its antigen is undetermined. The repertoire was sequenced with immunoSEQ multiplex PCR; TCRdb's copy has only in-frame clones and lacks some. The sample lists about 10,000 clones; over 99% were seen once. CDR1 and CDR2 from the germline V gene are SGHRS and YFSETQ. The CDR3 covers 15 residues. Trimming at V came to 3 bases and at J to 5 bases, leaving 8 bases not matched to a gene. The data originate from a study of monozygotic twins with cystic fibrosis. General study findings and limits: The repertoire was suggested to be naive-dominated, clonality median roughly 0.0089. Unrelated CF individuals shared fewer identical clonotypes than monozygotic CF twins.

The chain couples TRBV5-1 to TRBJ1-2, with 9 positions matching TRBD1. This receptor was identified in a man between 18 and 35 years old with cystic fibrosis. Sequencing input: blood. The CDR3 bases are TGCGCCAGCAGCTGGACGGACAGGGGAGGGTATGGCTACACCTTC. Translated: CASSWTDRGGYGYTF.